This record covers a single T cell receptor (beta chain). The antigen is unknown. This entry is derived from a study of vaccination effects on CD4 cells after COVID-19. Study summary: Among convalescent patients, two provided samples 16 days and one week before vaccination.

TCRdb keeps only in-frame clones here, not all; method: immunoSEQ multiplex PCR. Of around 50,000 clones listed, approximately 73% are singletons. Trimming took 2 bases from V and 7 from J; bases not matched to a gene: 7. Germline lookup yields CDR1 SNHLY and CDR2 FYNNEI. The length of the CDR3 is 15 residues. The ViraFEST assay expanded antigen-specific CD4+ T cells with viral peptide pools before sequencing. Having been cultured for less than 13 days, the cells underwent CD4+ T cell isolation. Confirmation by PCR established that the person had SARS-CoV-2 infection between March and December 2020. In the negative control culture, an HIV-1 Nef peptide pool was present.

The rearrangement joins TRBV2 to TRBJ2-1; TRBD2 matches 8 bases. The specimen comprised CD4+ T cells from PBMCs cultured with HIV peptides, sampled before COVID-19 vaccination. Noted subset: HIV-1 Nef peptide pool negative control/reference culture. The receptor was derived from a human donor who had a prior SARS-CoV-2 infection. Here the CDR3 DNA reads TGTGCCAGCAGTGAAAGAACGGGGGGGCTAAATGAGCAGTTCTTC. This encodes CASSERTGGLNEQFF.